Shown below are 26 T cell receptor beta chains from a single sample sequenced in a study of blood T cells in healthy people across ages. A second PCR, run for about 7 to 11 cycles, used a sample-barcoded 5' primer plus a J-beta primer mix. TCRdb re-called the 5' RACE reads with MiXCR, one entry per CDR3 protein. This sample has about 1.4 million distinct CDR3 sequences, with approximately 63% found just once. Sequenced: blood. These receptors were obtained from a man between 18 and 29 years old in good health.

This clonotype was picked up a small number of times. This chain uses TRBV20-1 with TRBJ2-1; 8 nucleotides match TRBD1. This CDR3 contains 15 residues. Germline CDR1 and CDR2: DFQATT and SNEGSKA (reference sequence). Trimming took 3 bases from V and 2 from J; bases not matched to a gene: 6. CDR3 nucleotide sequence: TGCAGTGCTAGGGTGACAGGGGATGCCTACAATGAGCAGTTCTTC. It yields the protein CSARVTGDAYNEQFF.

This chain connects TRBV4-3 to TRBJ1-6; 9 bases fit TRBD1. CDR1 LGHNA and CDR2 YSLEER come from the germline V gene. V shed 9 bases and J 7 bases; nucleotides not matched to a gene: 7. CDR3 length: 14 amino acids. Here the CDR3 DNA reads TGCGCCAGTTCGACAGGGGGGCTAAATTCACCCCTCCACTTT. Translating gives CASSTGGLNSPLHF.

This rearrangement joins TRBV6-5 to TRBJ2-7; TRBD1 aligns across 8 bases. Germline CDR1 MNHEY, CDR2 SVGAGI. V shed 0 bases, J shed 10 bases, and the junction held 14 bases outside the gene matches. The CDR3 is 16 residues long. CDR3 DNA sequence: TGTGCCAGCAGTTACTCGATGTCCGGGACAGGAGTGGGCCAGTACTTC. Amino acid sequence: CASSYSMSGTGVGQYF.

Worth noting for this clonotype: One end of the junction does not line up with germline, which may come from a read error. The chain links TRBV4-3 to TRBJ1-1; D possibly corresponds to TRBD1 (6 bases). This CDR3 has 17 amino acids. Germline V gives CDR1 LGHNA, CDR2 YSLEER. The CDR3, as DNA: TGCGCTAGCAGCCAAGCGCGACCGGGACATTCGAACACTGAAGCTTTCTTT. Protein: CASSQARPGHSNTEAFF.

The chain combines TRBV4-1 with TRBJ1-4; D uncertain. This CDR3 contains 16 residues. Per germline, CDR1 MGHRA and CDR2 YSYEKL. V was clipped by 4 bases and J by 1 base, with 13 bases between them. In DNA form, the CDR3 reads TGCGCCAGCAGCCCTCCCCGTCGACAAACTAATGAAAAACTGTTTTTT. Protein sequence: CASSPPRRQTNEKLFF.

The chain carries TRBV29-1 and TRBJ2-1; D is ambiguous. Trimming shortened V by 1 base and J by 6 bases, and 7 bases separated the two germline ends. The germline V gene has CDR1 SQVTM and CDR2 ANQGSEA. The CDR3 totals 12 residues. CDR3 coding DNA: TGCAGCGTTGAAGTCCAGAGCAATGAGCAGTTCTTC. It specifies CSVEVQSNEQFF.

This clonotype was detected a few times. The CDR3 spells CATNPLMYQPQHF. Written as DNA, the CDR3 is TGTGCCACTAACCCTTTGATGTATCAGCCCCAGCATTTT. J is TRBJ1-5 and V is TRBV6-2 or TRBV6-3; D unresolved. This CDR3 is 13 amino acids long. V gave up 10 bases and J gave up 5 bases, with 15 bases separating them. CDR1 MNHEY and CDR2 SVGEGT come from the germline V gene.

V is TRBV6-5 and J is TRBJ2-5; perhaps TRBD2 as D (7 bases). The V gene's germline CDR1 is MNHEY and CDR2 SVGAGI. Trimming stripped 4 bases from V and 3 bases from J, with 12 bases between. The CDR3 runs to 14 residues. The CDR3 DNA follows: TGTGCCAGCAGTTCCCCGGGGGGCGAAGAGACCCAGTACTTC. As protein: CASSSPGGEETQYF.

The sample holds a few counts of this clonotype. The chain joins TRBV10-3 to TRBJ2-3; D perhaps matches TRBD2 (6 bases). Germline V gene lookup returns CDR1 ENHRY and CDR2 SYGVKD. V was trimmed by 10 bases and J by 3 bases, leaving 20 bases between them. This CDR3 has 15 residues. CDR3 loop: CATTPAGARTDTQYF. The CDR3 DNA sequence: TGTGCCACAACACCAGCGGGTGCGCGGACAGATACGCAGTATTTT.

The chain combines TRBV21-1 with TRBJ2-4. TRBV21-1 constitutes a pseudogene. The CDR3 contains 14 residues. CDR3 nucleotide sequence: TGTGCCAGCGGATTTACCATAGCCAAAAACATTCAGTACTTC. Its translation: CASGFTIAKNIQYF.

This clonotype has only a few counts. The chain combines TRBV11-2 with TRBJ2-3; TRBD2 matches at 14 bases. V lost 5 bases and J lost 5; bases outside the gene matches: 3. The CDR3 sequence is 15 residues long. From germline, CDR1 is SGHAT and CDR2 FQNNGV. The CDR3 spells CASSHGTSGGDTQYF. DNA for the CDR3: TGTGCCAGCAGCCACGGGACTAGCGGGGGAGATACGCAGTATTTT.

This clonotype was seen a handful of times. The chain combines TRBV10-1 with TRBJ2-7; D not resolved. The CDR3 sequence is 13 residues long. Trimming took off 2 bases at V and 5 bases at J, with 10 bases between the two ends. The germline gives CDR1 WNHNN, CDR2 SYGVQD (reference sequence). CDR3 sequence (DNA): TGCGCCAGCAGTGAGCGGGTATTCCACGAGCAGTACTTC. It specifies CASSERVFHEQYF.

The chain joins TRBV7-2 to TRBJ1-6; D is undetermined. V dropped 5 bases and J dropped 0 bases, with 5 bases sitting between them. The CDR3 sequence is 14 residues long. The germline V gene encodes CDR1 SGHTA and CDR2 FQGNSA. DNA of the CDR3: TGTGCCAGCAGCGCGAGCTCCTATAATTCACCCCTCCACTTT. Translating it yields CASSASSYNSPLHF.

The chain joins TRBV4-3 to TRBJ2-7, with no clear D. Trimming stripped 1 base from V and 1 base from J, with 8 bases between. Germline assignment: CDR1 LGHNA and CDR2 YSLEER. CDR3 length: 14 amino acids. Here the CDR3 DNA reads TGCGCCAGCAGCCAAGTCGTCAGGTCCTACGAGCAGTACTTC. Its protein product is CASSQVVRSYEQYF.

This chain links TRBV7-6 with TRBJ2-1; 11 nucleotides match TRBD2. Germline V CDR1 and CDR2: SGHVS, FNYEAQ. V lost 4 bases to trimming and J lost 4 bases; unmatched junction nucleotides: 9. The CDR3 spans 17 residues. For the CDR3, the DNA is TGTGCCAGCAGCTCTCCGGGACTAGCGGACAAGTACAATGAGCAGTTCTTC. This codes for CASSSPGLADKYNEQFF.

V gene TRBV29-1 combines with J gene TRBJ2-1; tentatively, D is TRBD1 (5 bases). V was shortened by 4 bases and J by 0 bases, with 10 bases between the two germline ends. The CDR3 is 14 amino acids. Germline assignment: CDR1 SQVTM and CDR2 ANQGSEA. The CDR3 nucleotides read TGCAGCGTTGCAGGCAGGGACTCCTACAATGAGCAGTTCTTC. This codes for CSVAGRDSYNEQFF.

The chain uses TRBV29-1 and TRBJ2-1, with 11 bases lining up with TRBD1. CDR3 length: 14 residues. With 2 bases clipped from V and 7 bases from J, the junction kept 4 bases outside the gene matches. Germline CDR1 reads SQVTM; CDR2 reads ANQGSEA. The CDR3 protein is CSVERTGGENEQFF. The CDR3 DNA sequence: TGCAGCGTTGAAAGGACAGGGGGCGAGAATGAGCAGTTCTTC.

This clonotype was picked up a small number of times. The chain carries TRBV29-1 and TRBJ2-1; the D is unclear. CDR1 is SQVTM and CDR2 is ANQGSEA in the germline V gene. This CDR3 spans 14 amino acids. Trimming took 0 bases from V and 7 from J, leaving 13 bases between them. The DNA for the CDR3 is TGCAGCGTTGAAGATATTCCTGGGGAAAATGAGCAGTTCTTC. The encoded protein is CSVEDIPGENEQFF.

This clonotype showed up just once. The J gene is TRBJ2-5, the V gene TRBV28, with D maybe TRBD2 (7 bases). TRBJ2-7 matches the DNA end more closely, so the J call is doubtful. This CDR3 spans 16 amino acids. The germline V gene has CDR1 MDHEN and CDR2 SYDVKM. CDR3 amino acids: CASSKGGGPVSYEQYF. As DNA, the CDR3 is TGTGCCAGCAGTAAAGGGGGGGGCCCTGTCTCCTACGAGCAGTACTTC.

The genes are TRBV4-1 and TRBJ2-1; D possibly corresponds to TRBD2 (6 bases). There are 14 residues in the CDR3. Trimming took off 1 base at V and 9 bases at J, with 13 bases between the two ends. From germline, CDR1 is MGHRA and CDR2 YSYEKL. This chain's CDR3 is CASSQGKLAVEQFF. As DNA, the CDR3 is TGCGCCAGCAGCCAAGGGAAACTAGCTGTTGAGCAGTTCTTC.

The chain couples TRBV2 to TRBJ2-5; no reliable D call. Germline CDR1 reads SNHLY; CDR2 reads FYNNEI. This CDR3 has 12 residues. V lost 10 bases and J 5 bases, leaving 14 bases between the germline ends. Here the CDR3 reads CATGPSRETQYF. The CDR3 DNA follows: TGTGCCACCGGGCCTTCTAGGGAGACCCAGTACTTC.

This clonotype was seen many times. The V call is TRBV7-2, the J call TRBJ2-3, with no clear D. The CDR3 contains 13 residues. The germline V gene has CDR1 SGHTA and CDR2 FQGNSA. V lost 5 bases, J lost 1 base, and 7 bases lay in between. The CDR3 nucleotides read TGTGCCAGCAGCGACTGGGGCACAGATACGCAGTATTTT. Residues: CASSDWGTDTQYF.

The CDR3 DNA reads as TGTGCCAGCAGTTACTCGTACGGAAAAGCCAAAAACATTCAGTACTTC. This sequence encodes CASSYSYGKAKNIQYF. The chain has TRBV6-6 and TRBJ2-4; D unresolved. Germline lookup yields CDR1 MNHNY and CDR2 SVGAGI (reference sequence). The CDR3 totals 16 residues. V was clipped by 0 bases and J by 0 bases, with 9 bases between them.

The V and J genes are TRBV25-1 and TRBJ1-1; D not resolved. V was pared by 4 bases and J by 6 bases, with 15 bases between. Germline-derived CDR1 and CDR2 are MGHDK and SYGVNS. The CDR3 covers 14 residues. The CDR3, as DNA: TGTGCCAGCAGTGGGGTCAGCCAGGCCTCTGAAGCTTTCTTT. Translating it yields CASSGVSQASEAFF.

This clonotype was counted only a few times. V usage is TRBV4-1 and J usage is TRBJ2-1; D is undetermined. CDR1 and CDR2 (germline): MGHRA, YSYEKL. There are 15 residues in the CDR3. Trimming took 1 base from V and 2 from J, leaving 9 bases between them. The CDR3 loop is CASSQGLTAYNEQFF. CDR3 nucleotides: TGCGCCAGCAGCCAAGGACTGACCGCCTACAATGAGCAGTTCTTC.

The chain combines TRBV5-4 with TRBJ2-1; D may be TRBD2 (6 bases). This CDR3 has 16 amino acids. Germline V CDR1 and CDR2: SGHNT, YYREEE (reference sequence). The ends were cut back, 0 bases at V and 8 bases at J, with 18 bases in the middle. CDR3 bases: TGTGCCAGCAGCTTGGCCGCGGGACTCGAGATCGATGAGCAGTTCTTC. This encodes CASSLAAGLEIDEQFF.